The 20 T cell receptor beta chains below were found in one sample sequenced in a study of OX40 agonist ivuxolimab in advanced cancers. The repertoire was sequenced with immunoSEQ multiplex PCR; TCRdb's copy has only in-frame clones and lacks some. The sample consists of around 29,000 clones, around 86% of them appearing once. The material sequenced was CD4+ or CD8+ T cells sorted from blood, taken in a trial of the OX40 agonist ivuxolimab. The receptors here all came from an adult with an advanced solid tumor such as melanoma, head and neck, liver or kidney cancer.

The chain joins TRBV19 to TRBJ1-1; weak D call: TRBD1 (6 bases). This CDR3 has 13 amino acids. Germline CDR1 and CDR2: LNHDA and SQIVND (reference sequence). With 7 bases removed from V and 10 bases from J, the gap between germline ends came to 19 bases. The CDR3 loop reads CASTTRTALRAFF. In nucleotides, the CDR3 is TGTGCCAGTACTACGAGGACAGCCTTGAGAGCTTTCTTT.

The table lists this clone with a few counts. The genes are TRBV7-8 and TRBJ2-1; D possibly corresponds to TRBD1 (5 bases). Trimming cost V 2 bases and J 6 bases, with 14 bases left between them. CDR1 and CDR2 (germline): SGHVS, FQNEAQ. CDR3 size: 15 residues. The CDR3 loop reads CASSLSGWPSNEQFF. Here the CDR3 DNA reads TGTGCCAGCAGCTTATCAGGGTGGCCATCCAATGAGCAGTTCTTC.

The V call is TRBV29-1, the J call TRBJ1-2; TRBD1 matches 10 bases. The junction had 11 bases not matched to a gene; V was cut back by 6 bases and J by 4 bases. Germline assignment: CDR1 SQVTM and CDR2 ANQGSEA. This CDR3 contains 15 residues. As DNA, the CDR3 is TGCAGCGTCCCACCCCCGGACAGGGGGATCTATGGCTACACCTTC. Protein sequence: CSVPPPDRGIYGYTF.

DNA for the CDR3: TGTGCCAGTAGTATTGGGCTTTACAATGAGCAGTTCTTC. Its translation is CASSIGLYNEQFF. The chain joins TRBV19 to TRBJ2-1; D remains ambiguous. Trimming cost V 3 bases and J 4 bases, with 7 bases left between them. In germline, CDR1 is LNHDA, CDR2 SQIVND (reference sequence). The CDR3 totals 13 residues.

The gene calls are TRBV23-1 and TRBJ2-5; a possible D gene is TRBD2 (6 bases). TRBV23-1 is given ORF status, its function remaining uncertain. This CDR3 has 14 residues. V was trimmed by 4 bases and J by 3 bases, leaving 12 bases between them. The CDR3 region has the DNA TGCGCCAGCAGTCGCGGGCCGGGGGAAGAGACCCAGTACTTC. It specifies CASSRGPGEETQYF.

V usage is TRBV11-3 and J usage is TRBJ2-3; 8 nucleotides align to TRBD2. V lost 6 bases, J lost 0 bases, and 5 bases stayed unmatched. The CDR3 loop spans 15 amino acids. Germline CDR1 SGHNT, CDR2 YENEEA. The CDR3 here is CASRERGLSTDTQYF. CDR3 nucleotides: TGTGCCAGCAGGGAGCGGGGGTTAAGCACAGATACGCAGTATTTT.

In nucleotides, the CDR3 is TGTGCCAGCAGTTCGCGCAGGATGGCCCTAGTAGGTACGCAGTATTTT. Translation: CASSSRRMALVGTQYF. The rearrangement joins TRBV28 to TRBJ2-3; D not certain. CDR3 length: 16 amino acids. Germline values: CDR1 MDHEN, CDR2 SYDVKM. The V end was cut by 4 bases, the J end by 8 bases, with 22 bases between.

This clone was seen a few times. The V and J genes are TRBV28 and TRBJ2-3, with D perhaps matching TRBD1 or TRBD2 (5 bases each). Deletions cut 5 bases from V and 2 bases from J, with 17 bases between. Germline lookup yields CDR1 MDHEN and CDR2 SYDVKM. CDR3 length: 16 residues. CDR3: CASSHIRGPYTDTQYF. CDR3 DNA sequence: TGTGCCAGCAGTCATATCCGGGGACCGTACACAGATACGCAGTATTTT.

This chain joins TRBV19 and TRBJ1-1, with a weak D call TRBD1 (5 bases). Trimming took 8 bases from V and 3 from J, leaving 16 bases between them. The CDR3 extends over 14 amino acids. Per the germline V gene, CDR1 is LNHDA and CDR2 is SQIVND (reference sequence). CDR3 loop: CASAYRGQHTEAFF. CDR3 nucleotides: TGTGCCAGTGCATATCGCGGACAACACACTGAAGCTTTCTTT.

This sequence joins TRBV5-5 and TRBJ2-7; D remains unclear. The CDR3 runs to 13 residues. Germline values: CDR1 SGHKS, CDR2 YYEKEE (reference sequence). V was cut by 0 bases and J by 2 bases, with 6 bases left in between. The DNA of the CDR3 is TGTGCCAGCAGCTTGGATAGAACCTACGAGCAGTACTTC. Protein: CASSLDRTYEQYF.

The chain employs TRBV4-1 and TRBJ2-7; TRBD1 aligns across 7 bases. Germline V gene data show CDR1 as MGHRA and CDR2 as YSYEKL. This CDR3 region has 14 residues. The J segment lost 2 bases and the V segment lost 2 bases, leaving 3 bases of the junction unmatched. The CDR3 sequence is CASSQIGTAYEQYF. The DNA for the CDR3 is TGCGCCAGCAGCCAAATTGGGACAGCCTACGAGCAGTACTTC.

The chain combines TRBV4-1 with TRBJ2-7; 8 nucleotides match TRBD2. The CDR3 runs 17 residues. Germline values: CDR1 MGHRA, CDR2 YSYEKL. The V segment lost 0 bases and the J segment 6 bases; nucleotides outside the gene matches: 13. This CDR3 reads CASSQDPPAGASREQYF. CDR3 DNA sequence: TGCGCCAGCAGCCAAGATCCCCCAGCGGGAGCTAGCCGCGAGCAGTACTTC.

The CDR3 bases are TGCGCCAGCAGCCAAGTAGGAATCTCTGGAAACACCATATATTTT. Its protein product is CASSQVGISGNTIYF. The rearrangement uses TRBV4-1 and TRBJ1-3; no firm D call. V was cut by 1 base and J by 0 bases, with 7 bases left in between. This CDR3 is 15 amino acids long. CDR1 is MGHRA and CDR2 is YSYEKL in the germline V gene.

V and J are TRBV2 and TRBJ2-7, with TRBD1 identical over 11 bases. Germline V gives CDR1 SNHLY, CDR2 FYNNEI. With V trimmed by 10 bases and J by 7 bases, 12 bases remained unmatched. The CDR3 sequence is 14 residues long. CDR3 amino acids: CATLSDRGRQEQYF. In nucleotides, the CDR3 is TGTGCCACCCTCTCGGACAGGGGGCGGCAAGAGCAGTACTTC.

The V call is TRBV27, the J call TRBJ2-7; 11 bases fit TRBD2. The CDR3 has 16 amino acids. Germline loops: CDR1 MNHEY, CDR2 SMNVEV (reference sequence). The V segment lost 4 bases and the J segment 2 bases; nucleotides outside the gene matches: 7. The CDR3 sequence: CASSSSLTSGAYEQYF. The CDR3 nucleotides read TGTGCCAGCAGTTCCTCGCTGACTAGCGGGGCCTACGAGCAGTACTTC.

Regarding this clone: The same CDR3 can be traced to other DNA sequences in this sample. The V call is TRBV5-1, the J call TRBJ2-3; no firm D call. Trimming stripped 0 bases from V and 3 bases from J, with 5 bases between. The CDR3 extends over 13 amino acids. Germline V gives CDR1 SGHRS, CDR2 YFSETQ. CDR3 loop: CASSLDSTDTQYF. CDR3 coding DNA: TGCGCCAGCAGCTTGGACTCGACAGATACGCAGTATTTT. The full variable domain, with the rest looked up from reference TRBV5-1 and TRBJ2-3, is KAGVTQTPRYLIKTRGQQVTLSCSPISGHRSVSWYQQTPGQGLQFLFEYFSETQRNKGNFPGRFSGRQFSNSRSEMNVSTLELGDSALYLCASSLDSTDTQYFGPGTRLTVL.

The table lists this clone with a count of one. This sequence joins TRBV6-1 and TRBJ1-1, with D possibly being TRBD1 (6 bases). The CDR3 contains 13 residues. Germline-derived CDR1 and CDR2 are MNHNS and SASEGT. V was clipped by 8 bases and J by 0 bases, with 10 bases between them. CDR3: CASHWTVNTEAFF. The CDR3 bases are TGTGCCAGCCACTGGACAGTGAACACTGAAGCTTTCTTT.

A note on this clone: A read error is likely, as this CDR3 ends without the conserved phenylalanine or tryptophan. The DNA is omitted, as the CDR3 cannot be located on it reliably, and the CDR3 follows TCRdb's listing. The chain uses TRBV6-5 and TRBJ1-3. Ends included, the CDR3 has 12 residues. Per the germline V gene, CDR1 is MNHEY and CDR2 is SVGAGI. The CDR3 here is CASSYSLDCVLR.

In DNA, the CDR3 is TGTGCCAGCAGCTTAAAGAACGGGGGGTCGCAGACCCAGTACTTC. As protein: CASSLKNGGSQTQYF. The chain uses TRBV7-2 and TRBJ2-5, with 7 bases fitting TRBD2. The V segment lost 2 bases and the J segment 6 bases; nucleotides outside the gene matches: 9. The CDR3 sequence is 15 residues long. Looked up from germline, CDR1 is SGHTA and CDR2 is FQGNSA.

This clone was counted a single time. V is TRBV7-7 and J is TRBJ2-3; possibly TRBD2 for D (5 bases). V gave up 2 bases and J gave up 0 bases, with 9 bases separating them. The V gene's germline CDR1 is SSHAT and CDR2 FNYEAQ (reference sequence). The CDR3 consists of 15 residues. The DNA for the CDR3 is TGTGCCAGCAGCTTACGGGGATCTAGCACAGATACGCAGTATTTT. Residues: CASSLRGSSTDTQYF. The whole variable domain, filled in from reference TRBV7-7 and TRBJ2-3, reads GAGVSQSPRYKVTKRGQDVTLRCDPISSHATLYWYQQALGQGPEFLTYFNYEAQPDKSGLPSDRFSAERPEGSISTLTIQRTEQRDSAMYRCASSLRGSSTDTQYFGPGTRLTVL.